This TCR beta chain was obtained from a study of shared clonotypes between healthy human individuals. Study-wide context: The cohort had a couple of women and a few men, ages 18 to 49. Per-donor plates numbered three CD4 naive, three CD4 memory, two CD8 naive and one CD8 memory.

Data came from immunoSEQ multiplex PCR; TCRdb stores just in-frame clones and leaves some out. Of over 2 million clones in the sample, around 90% are singletons; the top ten hold 0.3% to 0.4%. Of note for this clone: The antigen remains unidentified.

Germline CDR1 and CDR2: LNHDA and SQIVND (reference sequence). Trimming pared 6 bases from V and 4 bases from J, leaving 15 bases between. The CDR3 loop spans 14 amino acids. The donors, healthy adults who were HIV-negative, had experienced no recent acute infections or vaccinations. Whole-study results and caveats: Relative to memory subsets, naive subsets generally showed larger estimated richness.

The genes are TRBV19 and TRBJ1-1; no definite D call. The specimen sequenced was naive CD4+ T cells from PBMCs. Subset given: CD45RA+ positively selected. The clonotype comes from a young man in good health. Some clones in this sample may be carry-over from other donors' samples. The CDR3 sequence: CASRSRPESTEAFF. Here the CDR3 DNA reads TGTGCCAGTAGGAGCAGGCCGGAGAGCACTGAAGCTTTCTTT.